Sequencing of this T cell receptor beta chain was carried out in a study of neurological immune-mediated disorders (dated 2019 in TCRdb). For context, the study as a whole: Peripheral blood TCR-beta repertoires from HTLV-I-associated myelopathy (HAM/TSP) patients, multiple sclerosis patients and healthy controls were compared by UMI-based sequencing. Alongside PBMC samples, the set of some 100 TCR-beta libraries contained longitudinal samples, technical triplicates, and paired CD4+ and CD8+ T-cell subsets that had been sorted. The cohort was made up of 68 subjects, consisting of around 15 HAM/TSP patients, 35 or so multiple sclerosis patients and around 20 healthy controls. Overall study results and their limits: No identical CDR3 amino acid sequences were shared among expanded clones across subjects, suggesting private TCR-beta repertoires in all groups. TCR clonal expansion was highest in HAM/TSP patients and lowest in MS patients, with MS patients falling below even healthy controls.

In the germline V gene, CDR1 corresponds to SGHDN and CDR2 to FVKESK. The CDR3 spans 17 residues, from the cysteine through the phenylalanine. Left in the record is the CDR3 DNA by itself, 51 bases read in frame from the first base. To synthesize cDNA, template-switch 5'RACE was performed with a primer carrying a 10-nucleotide random unique molecular identifier so that each TCR transcript was tagged. Over 190 million TCR-beta sequences, covering 15-18 subjects, were produced in each sequencing run. The RNeasy kit was used to extract total RNA. The KAPA Real-time Library Amplification kit was used to amplify TCR-beta VDJ regions with primers targeting the TCR constant region and the 5'RACE anchor. Sample indexes and Illumina adaptors were added in a first PCR, after which library yield was increased in a second PCR. After purification with Ampure beads, the TCR product of roughly 650 bp was size-selected on a 2% E-gel SizeSelection system. Before pooling, libraries had their quality checked on a Bioanalyzer, their concentration measured with Qubit, and their quantity determined with the Kapa Library Quantification kit. Paired-end 2 x 150 bp sequencing of the libraries was performed on an Illumina HiSeq 2500. To increase sequence diversity, 25-30% phiX was spiked into each library pool. As for the original processing: The quality-filtered reads were processed with the UMI-based MiGEC pipeline, whose error correction step removed more than 85% of the raw TCR sequences. IMGT germline references were used for alignment of VDJ genes, and clonotypes were defined by a unique CDR3 amino acid sequence together with V-J genes. Clonal expansion, Shannon diversity, and CDR3 relatedness (CalcPairwiseDistances, ClusterSamples) were evaluated with VDJtools, and phylogenetic trees were built with CLCbio workbench. Using coefficient-of-variation modelling across technical triplicates, the study counted a clone as expanded if it had at least 8 unique UMIs. In-frame beta chains were kept once TCRdb had trimmed the public reads at Q25 with fastp and called clones with MiXCR. Every entry covers one CDR3 protein and lists the most common genes and DNA from its rows. The V and J calls were not made by the authors but by TCRdb's processing. The sample records over 25,000 distinct CDR3 sequences, around 10% of which are singletons. About 6% of the sample is taken by the ten largest.

The table lists this clonotype with many counts. Its recognized antigen is unknown. Its ends do not fully match the called genes, so a read error is possible. Blood bank volunteers in Maryland, USA served as the healthy controls. For unsorted PBMC libraries, 2 million PBMCs were used after storage in RNAlater at -80 degrees C until RNA extraction. Peripheral blood was subjected to Ficoll-Hypaque density gradient centrifugation to isolate PBMCs, which were then cryopreserved in liquid nitrogen. Material: PBMCs. The receptor comes from a woman aged 60-70 years in good health. The sequence is built from TRBV14 and TRBJ2-1; the D gene is perhaps TRBD1, from 6 matching bases. The sequenced DNA is TGTGCCAGCAGCCCCCCTCGGGGCCTACAGGGTCACAATGGGCAGTTCTTC. Its translation reads: CASSPPRGLQGHNGQFF.